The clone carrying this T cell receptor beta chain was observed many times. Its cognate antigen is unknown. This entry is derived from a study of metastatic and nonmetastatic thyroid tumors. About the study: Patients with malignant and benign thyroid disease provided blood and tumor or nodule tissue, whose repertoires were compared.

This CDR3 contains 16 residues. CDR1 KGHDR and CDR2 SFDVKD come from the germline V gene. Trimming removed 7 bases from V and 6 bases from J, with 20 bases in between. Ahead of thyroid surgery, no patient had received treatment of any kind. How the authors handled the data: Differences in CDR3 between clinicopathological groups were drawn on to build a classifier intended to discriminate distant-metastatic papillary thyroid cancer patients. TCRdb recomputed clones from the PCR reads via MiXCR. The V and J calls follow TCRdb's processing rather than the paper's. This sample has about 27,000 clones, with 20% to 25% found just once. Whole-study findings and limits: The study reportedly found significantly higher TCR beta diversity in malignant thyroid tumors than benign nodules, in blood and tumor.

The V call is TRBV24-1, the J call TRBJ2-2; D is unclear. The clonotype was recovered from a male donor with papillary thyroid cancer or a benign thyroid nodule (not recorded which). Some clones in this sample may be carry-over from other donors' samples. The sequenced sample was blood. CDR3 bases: TGTGCCACCAGCCCCTTGGAAGGGTCCCTCCCCGGGGAGCTGTTTTTT. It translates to CATSPLEGSLPGELFF.